These 28 T cell receptor beta chains were all obtained from the same sample, sequenced in a study of blood T cell repertoires in COVID-19. The data were produced by immunoSEQ multiplex PCR, yet TCRdb's version contains in-frame clones alone and is incomplete. This sample yields about 400,000 clones, of which around 90% are seen a single time; around 1.9% belongs to the top ten. What was sequenced was PBMCs or T cells enriched from blood (not recorded which). Receptors were obtained from a woman aged 40-49 years with acute COVID-19.

This chain joins TRBV4-1 and TRBJ2-1, with TRBD1 identical over 9 bases. Trimming took 2 bases from V and 6 from J; bases not matched to a gene: 20. The CDR3 runs 20 residues. Germline lookup yields CDR1 MGHRA and CDR2 YSYEKL. The CDR3 region is CASSQPLWDRVDISSNEQFF. The CDR3 DNA follows: TGCGCCAGCAGCCAACCCCTCTGGGACAGGGTTGACATAAGTAGCAATGAGCAGTTCTTC.

The V call is TRBV7-8, the J call TRBJ2-1; 9 nucleotides agree with TRBD2. Trimming at V came to 5 bases and at J to 7 bases, leaving 15 bases not matched to a gene. Germline CDR1 and CDR2: SGHVS and FQNEAQ. This CDR3 has 17 residues. In DNA form, the CDR3 reads TGTGCCAGCAGCCCCGACTCCTCCTGGCGGGGGGGAAATGAGCAGTTCTTC. Translating gives CASSPDSSWRGGNEQFF.

The V and J genes are TRBV2 and TRBJ1-5; 9 nucleotides align to TRBD1. Per germline, CDR1 SNHLY and CDR2 FYNNEI. The CDR3 runs 14 residues. Trimming cost V 6 bases and J 6 bases; bases outside gene matches: 6. CDR3: CASSPTGGIQPQHF. In DNA, the CDR3 is TGTGCCAGCAGCCCTACAGGGGGCATTCAGCCCCAGCATTTT.

CDR3 DNA: TGTGCCTGGAGGGAGACAGGGGCGAACTATGGCTACACCTTC. Translated, it gives CAWRETGANYGYTF. The chain is built from TRBV30 and TRBJ1-2; 8 bases align to TRBD1. This CDR3 region has 14 residues. Per the germline V gene, CDR1 is GTSNPN and CDR2 is SVGIG (reference sequence). The ends lost 3 bases at V and 2 bases at J; junction bases unmatched: 5.

The chain's CDR3 is CASSHLNRDISYEQYF. The CDR3, as DNA: TGTGCCAGCAGCCACCTAAACCGGGACATCTCCTACGAGCAGTACTTC. The chain has TRBV7-9 and TRBJ2-7; tentative D call: TRBD1 (6 bases). The CDR3 consists of 16 residues. The V gene lost 5 bases and the J gene lost 0 bases, with 17 bases spanning the gap. Germline CDR1 reads SEHNR; CDR2 reads FQNEAQ (reference sequence).

The chain joins TRBV19 to TRBJ1-2; D is unclear. CDR1 is LNHDA, CDR2 SQIVND, per germline (reference sequence). This CDR3 is 14 amino acids long. The V end was cut by 8 bases, the J end by 6 bases, with 19 bases between. Here the CDR3 DNA reads TGTGCCAGTGGTAGTCTCGTGTTGGGCGATGGCTACACCTTC. Its translation: CASGSLVLGDGYTF.

As for this clone: One end of the junction fails to match germline, which may point to a read error. The J gene is TRBJ1-6, the V gene TRBV10-3; 9 bases agree with TRBD1. CDR3 size: 15 residues. Germline CDR1 reads ENHRY; CDR2 reads SYGVKD. The CDR3, as DNA: TGTGCCACCAGTCCGGGACAGGGAATGAATTCACCCCTCCACTTT. Translating gives CATSPGQGMNSPLHF.

The chain uses TRBV30 and TRBJ1-6; no clear D. The germline CDR1 and CDR2 sequences are GTSNPN and SVGIG (reference sequence). This CDR3 is 13 amino acids long. Trimming cost V 5 bases and J 9 bases, with 14 bases left between them. CDR3 residues: CAWSLPPGSPLHF. DNA of the CDR3: TGTGCCTGGTCGCTCCCGCCGGGTTCACCCCTCCACTTT.

This sequence joins TRBV6-2 or TRBV6-3 and TRBJ2-7, with D possibly being TRBD2 (7 bases). This CDR3 is 16 amino acids long. The V and J ends lost 0 bases and 5 bases respectively, with 17 bases between them. Germline V gene sequence: CDR1 MNHEY, CDR2 SVGEGT. The CDR3, as DNA: TGTGCCAGCAGTTACTCGTTTTCGGGGGGCCGGAACGAGCAGTACTTC. This translates into CASSYSFSGGRNEQYF.

This clone was seen just once. The gene calls are TRBV11-2 and TRBJ1-2; no clear D. V was trimmed by 1 base and J by 10 bases, leaving 13 bases between them. The CDR3 contains 13 residues. The germline V gene has CDR1 SGHAT and CDR2 FQNNGV. The CDR3 nucleotides are TGTGCCAGCAGCTTAGCAACAATGAACGACTACACCTTC. Its translation is CASSLATMNDYTF. The full variable domain, with the rest looked up from reference TRBV11-2 and TRBJ1-2, is EAGVAQSPRYKIIEKRQSVAFWCNPISGHATLYWYQQILGQGPKLLIQFQNNGVVDDSQLPKDRFSAERLKGVDSTLKIQPAKLEDSAVYLCASSLATMNDYTFGSGTRLTVV.

The V gene is TRBV29-1, the J gene TRBJ2-1; TRBD1 matches at 7 bases. CDR1 is SQVTM, CDR2 ANQGSEA, per germline. CDR3 size: 16 residues. Unmatched junction bases numbered 8, after V lost 0 bases and J lost 3 bases. CDR3 in DNA: TGCAGCGTTGAAGATCCTCCCGGACAGGACTACAATGAGCAGTTCTTC. Protein product: CSVEDPPGQDYNEQFF.

The chain recombines TRBV19 with TRBJ2-3; D is undetermined. Per germline, CDR1 LNHDA and CDR2 SQIVND (reference sequence). With 8 bases removed from V and 5 bases from J, the gap between germline ends came to 14 bases. This CDR3 is built from 13 residues. The CDR3 coding sequence is TGTGCCAGTTCCAGTTCTAGAGTAGATACGCAGTATTTT. This encodes CASSSSRVDTQYF.

The rearrangement joins TRBV5-1 to TRBJ1-1, with 8 bases lining up with TRBD1. The germline CDR1 and CDR2 sequences are SGHRS and YFSETQ. This CDR3 is 15 amino acids long. V shed 4 bases, J shed 8 bases, and the junction held 13 bases outside the gene matches. The CDR3, as DNA: TGCGCCAGCAGCGAACGACAGGGGCCCTCGGGGGAAGCTTTCTTT. Protein product: CASSERQGPSGEAFF.

The CDR3 loop reads CASSQRRGLGYTF. In nucleotides, the CDR3 is TGTGCCAGCAGCCAAAGAAGGGGGCTAGGCTACACCTTC. The V call is TRBV7-9, the J call TRBJ1-2; 7 positions agree with TRBD1. The CDR3 length is 13 residues. Germline loops: CDR1 SEHNR, CDR2 FQNEAQ (reference sequence). J lost 8 bases, V lost 5 bases, and 8 bases had no gene match. The whole variable domain, filled in from reference TRBV7-9 and TRBJ1-2, reads DTGVSQNPRHKITKRGQNVTFRCDPISEHNRLYWYRQTLGQGPEFLTYFQNEAQLEKSRLLSDRFSAERPKGSFSTLEIQRTEQGDSAMYLCASSQRRGLGYTFGSGTRLTVV.

This chain joins TRBV13 and TRBJ2-4, with D tentatively TRBD1 (6 bases). The germline gives CDR1 PRHDT, CDR2 FYEKMQ (reference sequence). Trimming pared 5 bases from V and 0 bases from J, leaving 11 bases between. The CDR3 covers 15 residues. CDR3 protein: CASSPTGLAKNIQYF. CDR3 bases: TGTGCCAGCAGCCCGACAGGACTAGCCAAAAACATTCAGTACTTC.

The chain carries TRBV2 and TRBJ2-7; tentatively, D is TRBD2 (6 bases). The CDR3 has 15 residues. V was shortened by 5 bases and J by 0 bases, with 14 bases between the two germline ends. Per the germline V gene, CDR1 is SNHLY and CDR2 is FYNNEI. The CDR3 here is CASSLLAARSYEQYF. The DNA for the CDR3 is TGTGCCAGCAGTTTACTAGCAGCACGCTCCTACGAGCAGTACTTC.

V usage is TRBV5-6 and J usage is TRBJ2-3; 7 bases are a match to TRBD2. The CDR3 is made up of 15 amino acids. Trimming took 4 bases from V and 2 from J; bases not matched to a gene: 7. Looked up from germline, CDR1 is SGHDT and CDR2 is YYEEEE. This CDR3 is CASSRVGLDTDTQYF. The DNA for the CDR3 is TGTGCCAGCAGCCGCGTTGGACTAGACACAGATACGCAGTATTTT.

The chain has TRBV11-2 and TRBJ1-3, with a possible D match to TRBD1 (6 bases). Trimming removed 7 bases from V and 2 bases from J, with 12 bases in between. The CDR3 has 14 residues. Per germline, CDR1 SGHAT and CDR2 FQNNGV. CDR3: CASNHRGTGNTIYF. Here the CDR3 DNA reads TGTGCCAGCAATCATAGGGGGACTGGAAACACCATATATTTT.

This clone came up a few times. This chain uses TRBV27 with TRBJ1-4, with 9 bases that match TRBD1. Germline-derived CDR1 and CDR2 are MNHEY and SMNVEV (reference sequence). The CDR3 is 14 residues long. With V trimmed by 2 bases and J by 7 bases, 2 bases remained unmatched. The CDR3 DNA is TGTGCCAGCAGTTTAGGGGACAGGGTTGAAAAACTGTTTTTT. Its translation: CASSLGDRVEKLFF.

This chain connects TRBV7-8 to TRBJ1-1, with TRBD1 as a possible D gene (5 bases). The germline V gene encodes CDR1 SGHVS and CDR2 FQNEAQ. V shed 1 base and J shed 0 bases, with 12 bases lying between them. The CDR3 consists of 16 residues. Written as DNA, the CDR3 is TGTGCCAGCAGCTTAGGACGGGGGTTTGTGAACACTGAAGCTTTCTTT. Translating gives CASSLGRGFVNTEAFF.

The chain employs TRBV5-8 and TRBJ1-5; a weak D match, TRBD1 (6 bases). Germline CDR1 SGHTS, CDR2 YDEGEE. Trimming stripped 1 base from V and 0 bases from J, with 11 bases between. This CDR3 spans 16 amino acids. In DNA form, the CDR3 reads TGTGCCAGCAGCTTGAGACAGGCGATTAGCAATCAGCCCCAGCATTTT. This sequence encodes CASSLRQAISNQPQHF.

The CDR3 spells CAWLSRTVWGYTF. The DNA for the CDR3 is TGTGCCTGGCTCTCAAGGACAGTCTGGGGCTACACCTTC. The chain recombines TRBV30 with TRBJ1-2, with a possible D match to TRBD1 (6 bases). V lost 5 bases, J lost 8 bases, and 18 bases lay in between. CDR1 and CDR2 (germline): GTSNPN, SVGIG (reference sequence). The CDR3 is made up of 13 amino acids.

The chain carries TRBV29-1 and TRBJ1-1, with TRBD1 matching over 7 bases. The junction had 17 bases not matched to a gene; V was cut back by 4 bases and J by 3 bases. In germline, CDR1 is SQVTM, CDR2 ANQGSEA. This CDR3 comprises 17 residues. CDR3: CSVGLRSLTGWYTEAFF. CDR3 nucleotides: TGCAGCGTTGGTCTACGTTCCTTGACAGGGTGGTACACTGAAGCTTTCTTT.

The chain joins TRBV6-6 to TRBJ1-4; D not resolved. Trimming took off 7 bases at V and 7 bases at J, with 10 bases between the two ends. This CDR3 comprises 12 residues. CDR1 and CDR2 (germline): MNHNY, SVGAGI (reference sequence). The CDR3 DNA follows: TGTGCCAGCACCCCCCCCAGTGAAAAACTGTTTTTT. This translates into CASTPPSEKLFF.

This clone was observed a handful of times. The chain has TRBV10-3 and TRBJ1-2; 7 nucleotides agree with TRBD1. CDR1 ENHRY and CDR2 SYGVKD come from the germline V gene. J lost 9 bases, V lost 0 bases, and 10 bases had no gene match. This CDR3 contains 15 residues. The CDR3 here is CAISESGGQDESYTF. DNA for the CDR3: TGTGCCATCAGTGAGTCAGGCGGACAGGACGAAAGCTACACCTTC.

V gene TRBV5-1 combines with J gene TRBJ1-4; no firm D call. The germline CDR1 and CDR2 sequences are SGHRS and YFSETQ. This CDR3 has 14 residues. The V end lost 4 bases, the J end lost 8 bases, and 15 bases lay between the germline ends. The CDR3 DNA reads as TGCGCCAGCAGCCCCAACGTCCGGGTGGAAAAACTGTTTTTT. This gives the protein CASSPNVRVEKLFF. The full variable domain, rest sourced from reference TRBV5-1 and TRBJ1-4, is KAGVTQTPRYLIKTRGQQVTLSCSPISGHRSVSWYQQTPGQGLQFLFEYFSETQRNKGNFPGRFSGRQFSNSRSEMNVSTLELGDSALYLCASSPNVRVEKLFFGSGTQLSVL.

The rearrangement uses TRBV10-1 and TRBJ2-2; TRBD1 is a possible D gene (5 bases). CDR3 length equals 16 residues. V lost 2 bases and J 0 bases, leaving 10 bases between the germline ends. Looked up from germline, CDR1 is WNHNN and CDR2 is SYGVQD (reference sequence). The CDR3 DNA is TGCGCCAGCAGTGAGGTGGGGCCAGCGAACACCGGGGAGCTGTTTTTT. Translating gives CASSEVGPANTGELFF.

This clone was observed a few times. The CDR3 bases are TGTGCCAGTAGTTACACCGGGACATGGAGCCAAGAGACCCAGTACTTC. Translation gives CASSYTGTWSQETQYF. The chain couples TRBV19 to TRBJ2-5; D perhaps matches TRBD1 (6 bases). Germline lookup yields CDR1 LNHDA and CDR2 SQIVND (reference sequence). V shed 5 bases and J shed 1 base, with 17 bases lying between them. This CDR3 spans 16 amino acids.